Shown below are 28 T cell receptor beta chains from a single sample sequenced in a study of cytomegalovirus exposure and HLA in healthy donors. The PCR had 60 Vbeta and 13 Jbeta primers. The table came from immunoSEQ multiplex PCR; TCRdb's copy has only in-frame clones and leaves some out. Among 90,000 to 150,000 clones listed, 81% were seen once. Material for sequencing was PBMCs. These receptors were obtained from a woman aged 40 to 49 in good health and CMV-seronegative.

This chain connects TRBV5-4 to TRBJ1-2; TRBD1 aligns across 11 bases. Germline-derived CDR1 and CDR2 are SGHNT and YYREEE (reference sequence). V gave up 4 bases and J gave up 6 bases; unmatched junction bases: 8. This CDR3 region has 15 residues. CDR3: CASSPDRGLSDGYTF. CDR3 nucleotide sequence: TGTGCCAGCAGCCCGGACAGGGGGCTATCGGATGGCTACACCTTC. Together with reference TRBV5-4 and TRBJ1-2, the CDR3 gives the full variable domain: ETGVTQSPTHLIKTRGQQVTLRCSSQSGHNTVSWYQQALGQGPQFIFQYYREEENGRGNFPPRFSGLQFPNYSSELNVNALELDDSALYLCASSPDRGLSDGYTFGSGTRLTVV.

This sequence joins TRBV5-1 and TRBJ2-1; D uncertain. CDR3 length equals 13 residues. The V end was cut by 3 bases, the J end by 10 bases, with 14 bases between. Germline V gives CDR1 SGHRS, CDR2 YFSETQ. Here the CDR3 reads CASSYETTREQFF. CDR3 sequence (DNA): TGCGCCAGCAGCTACGAGACAACCAGGGAGCAGTTCTTC.

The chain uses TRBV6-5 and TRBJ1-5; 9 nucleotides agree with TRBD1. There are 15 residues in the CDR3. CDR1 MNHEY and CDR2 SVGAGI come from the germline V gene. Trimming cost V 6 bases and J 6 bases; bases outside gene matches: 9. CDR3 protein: CASSVQGASGQPQHF. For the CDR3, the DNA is TGTGCCAGCAGCGTACAGGGGGCTTCGGGTCAGCCCCAGCATTTT.

The CDR3 DNA reads as TGTGCCAGTAGTATATTTTCAGGGGCTGGGGCCAACGTCCTGACTTTC. As protein: CASSIFSGAGANVLTF. The chain recombines TRBV19 with TRBJ2-6; D might be TRBD1 (6 bases). Trimming pared 2 bases from V and 2 bases from J, leaving 10 bases between. Germline CDR1 LNHDA, CDR2 SQIVND (reference sequence). The CDR3 runs 16 residues.

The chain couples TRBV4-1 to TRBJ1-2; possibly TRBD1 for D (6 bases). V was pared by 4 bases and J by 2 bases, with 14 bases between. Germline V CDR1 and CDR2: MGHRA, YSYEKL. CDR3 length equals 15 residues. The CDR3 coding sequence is TGCGCCAGCAGCCTTGCAGGGGTGAAGAACTATGGCTACACCTTC. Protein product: CASSLAGVKNYGYTF.

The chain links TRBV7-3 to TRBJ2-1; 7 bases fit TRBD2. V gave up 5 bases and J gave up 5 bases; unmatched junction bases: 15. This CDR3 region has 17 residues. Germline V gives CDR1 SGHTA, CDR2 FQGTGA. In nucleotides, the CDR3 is TGTGCCAGCAGCCCCTCCGGTTGGGCGGGGGACCACAATGAGCAGTTCTTC. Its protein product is CASSPSGWAGDHNEQFF.

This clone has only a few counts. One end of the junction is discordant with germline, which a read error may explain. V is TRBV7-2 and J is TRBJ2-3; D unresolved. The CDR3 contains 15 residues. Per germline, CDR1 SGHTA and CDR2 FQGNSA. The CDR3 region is CASSIASTSTDTQYF. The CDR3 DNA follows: TGTGCCAGCAGCATAGCTAGTACTAGCACAGATACGCAGTATTTT.

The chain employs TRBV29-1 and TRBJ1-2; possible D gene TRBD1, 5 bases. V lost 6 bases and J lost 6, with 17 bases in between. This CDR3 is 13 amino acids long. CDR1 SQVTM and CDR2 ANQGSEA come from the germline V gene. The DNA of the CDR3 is TGCAGCGTGACACCGCGGCTAGGGGATGGCTACACCTTC. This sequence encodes CSVTPRLGDGYTF.

The chain's CDR3 is CASSEPVDQERSNQPQHF. The CDR3 coding sequence is TGTGCCAGCAGTGAACCGGTAGATCAGGAAAGGAGCAATCAGCCCCAGCATTTT. This chain joins TRBV6-1 and TRBJ1-5; D remains ambiguous. The CDR3 runs 18 residues. The germline V gene has CDR1 MNHNS and CDR2 SASEGT. Trimming stripped 2 bases from V and 1 base from J, with 18 bases between.

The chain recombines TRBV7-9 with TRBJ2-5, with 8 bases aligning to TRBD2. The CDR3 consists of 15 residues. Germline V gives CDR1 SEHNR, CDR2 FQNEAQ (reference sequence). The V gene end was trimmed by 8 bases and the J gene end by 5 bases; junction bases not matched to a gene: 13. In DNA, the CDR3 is TGTGCCAGCCGGGTCGCAGCGGGAGTAAGTGAGACCCAGTACTTC. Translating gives CASRVAAGVSETQYF.

In nucleotides, the CDR3 is TGTGCCAGCAGTGATCTCTACACGGGGGGGAACAGCGGGGTCCATGAGCAGTTCTTC. It is translated as CASSDLYTGGNSGVHEQFF. V usage is TRBV2 and J usage is TRBJ2-1; 8 positions match TRBD2. J was trimmed by 8 bases and V by 3 bases; bases with no gene match: 21. CDR1 is SNHLY and CDR2 is FYNNEI in the germline V gene. The CDR3 contains 19 residues.

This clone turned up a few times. CDR3 region: CASSETLPGGRGMNEQFF. CDR3 in DNA: TGTGCCAGCAGTGAGACACTACCGGGCGGGAGGGGTATGAATGAGCAGTTCTTC. The chain links TRBV2 to TRBJ2-1; 9 bases fit TRBD2. The V and J ends lost 3 bases and 7 bases, in that order; junction bases with no gene match: 16. Germline V gene lookup returns CDR1 SNHLY and CDR2 FYNNEI. CDR3 length: 18 residues.

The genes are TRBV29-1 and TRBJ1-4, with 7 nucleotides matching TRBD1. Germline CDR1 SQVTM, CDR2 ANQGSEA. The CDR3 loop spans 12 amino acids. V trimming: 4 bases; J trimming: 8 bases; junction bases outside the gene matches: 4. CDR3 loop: CSVALTGEKLFF. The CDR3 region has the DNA TGCAGCGTTGCCCTGACAGGGGAAAAACTGTTTTTT.

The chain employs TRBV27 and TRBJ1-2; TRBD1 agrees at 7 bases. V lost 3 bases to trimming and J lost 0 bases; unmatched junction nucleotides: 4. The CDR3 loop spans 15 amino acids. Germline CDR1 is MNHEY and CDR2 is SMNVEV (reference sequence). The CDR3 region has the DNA TGTGCCAGCAGTTTCACAGGGGCGACTAACTATGGCTACACCTTC. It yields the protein CASSFTGATNYGYTF.

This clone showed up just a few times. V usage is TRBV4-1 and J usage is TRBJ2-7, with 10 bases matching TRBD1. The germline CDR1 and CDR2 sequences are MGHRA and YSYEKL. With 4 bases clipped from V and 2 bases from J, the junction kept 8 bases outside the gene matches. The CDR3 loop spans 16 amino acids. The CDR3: CASSREGQGGTYEQYF. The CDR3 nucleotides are TGCGCCAGCAGCCGAGAAGGACAGGGGGGGACCTACGAGCAGTACTTC.

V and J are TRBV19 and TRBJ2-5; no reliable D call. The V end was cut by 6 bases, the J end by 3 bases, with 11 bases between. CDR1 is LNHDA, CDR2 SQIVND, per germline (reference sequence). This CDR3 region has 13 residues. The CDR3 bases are TGTGCCAGTAGGAACCTAGTAGAAGAGACCCAGTACTTC. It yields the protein CASRNLVEETQYF.

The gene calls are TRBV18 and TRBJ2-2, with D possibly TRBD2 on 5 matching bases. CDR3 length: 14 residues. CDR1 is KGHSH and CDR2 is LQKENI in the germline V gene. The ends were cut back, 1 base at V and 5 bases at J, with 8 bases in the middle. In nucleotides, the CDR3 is TGTGCCAGCTCACCACGGGTAGCGACCGGGGAGCTGTTTTTT. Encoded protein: CASSPRVATGELFF.

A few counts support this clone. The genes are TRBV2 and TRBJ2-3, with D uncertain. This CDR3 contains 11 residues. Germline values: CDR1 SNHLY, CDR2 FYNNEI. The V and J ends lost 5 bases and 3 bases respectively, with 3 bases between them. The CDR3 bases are TGTGCCAGCAGTCTAACAGATACGCAGTATTTT. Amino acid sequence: CASSLTDTQYF.

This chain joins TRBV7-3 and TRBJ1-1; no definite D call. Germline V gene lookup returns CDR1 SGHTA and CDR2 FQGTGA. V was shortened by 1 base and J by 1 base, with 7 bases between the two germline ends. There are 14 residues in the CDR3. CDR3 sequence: CASSLISENTEAFF. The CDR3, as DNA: TGTGCCAGCAGCTTAATCAGTGAGAACACTGAAGCTTTCTTT.

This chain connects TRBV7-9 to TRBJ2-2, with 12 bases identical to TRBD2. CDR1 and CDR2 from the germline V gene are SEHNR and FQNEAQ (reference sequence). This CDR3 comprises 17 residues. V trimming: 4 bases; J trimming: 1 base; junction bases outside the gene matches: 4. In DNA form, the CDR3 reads TGTGCCAGCAGCTCGAAACTAGCGGGAGGGAACACCGGGGAGCTGTTTTTT. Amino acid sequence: CASSSKLAGGNTGELFF.

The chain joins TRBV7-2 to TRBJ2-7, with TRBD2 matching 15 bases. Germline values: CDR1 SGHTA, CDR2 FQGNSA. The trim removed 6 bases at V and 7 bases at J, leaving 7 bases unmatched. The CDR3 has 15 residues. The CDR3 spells CASRRTSGREGEQYF. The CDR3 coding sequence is TGTGCCAGCAGACGGACTAGCGGGAGGGAAGGTGAGCAGTACTTC.

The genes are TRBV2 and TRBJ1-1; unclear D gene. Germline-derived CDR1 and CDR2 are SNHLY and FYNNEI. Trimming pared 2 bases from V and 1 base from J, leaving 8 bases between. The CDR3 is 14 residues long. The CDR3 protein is CASSEPQENTEAFF. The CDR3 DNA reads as TGTGCCAGCAGTGAACCACAAGAGAACACTGAAGCTTTCTTT.

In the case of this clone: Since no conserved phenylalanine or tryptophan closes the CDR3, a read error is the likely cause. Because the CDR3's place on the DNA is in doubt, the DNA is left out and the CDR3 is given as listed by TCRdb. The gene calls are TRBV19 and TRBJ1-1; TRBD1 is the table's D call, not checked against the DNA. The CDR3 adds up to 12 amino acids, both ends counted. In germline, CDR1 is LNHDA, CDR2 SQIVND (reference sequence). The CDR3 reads CASKGDRAGPVY.

The CDR3 sequence: CASSEAKSMNTGELFF. CDR3 DNA: TGTGCCAGCAGTGAAGCAAAAAGCATGAACACCGGGGAGCTGTTTTTT. V usage is TRBV2 and J usage is TRBJ2-2, with no clear D. The CDR3 runs 16 residues. The V gene's germline CDR1 is SNHLY and CDR2 FYNNEI. The V end lost 0 bases, the J end lost 1 base, and 9 bases lay between the germline ends.

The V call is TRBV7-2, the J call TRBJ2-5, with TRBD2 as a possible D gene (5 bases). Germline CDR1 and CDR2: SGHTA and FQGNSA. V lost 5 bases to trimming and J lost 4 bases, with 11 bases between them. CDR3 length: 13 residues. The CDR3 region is CASSGYGGETQYF. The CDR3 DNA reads TGTGCCAGCAGCGGCTACGGAGGAGAGACCCAGTACTTC.

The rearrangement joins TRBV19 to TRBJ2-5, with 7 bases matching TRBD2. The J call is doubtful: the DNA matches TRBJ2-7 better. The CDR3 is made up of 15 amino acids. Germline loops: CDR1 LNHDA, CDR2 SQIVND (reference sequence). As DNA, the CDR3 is TGTGCCAGTAGTATCTTGGGAGGGAGCACCTACGAGCAGTACTTC. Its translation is CASSILGGSTYEQYF.

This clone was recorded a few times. The CDR3 bases are TGTGCCAGCAGCTACTGGGAGGGGCCCCAGCATTTT. Amino acids: CASSYWEGPQHF. The rearrangement links TRBV7-2 to TRBJ1-5; D is uncertain. The V and J ends lost 4 bases and 9 bases respectively, with 10 bases between them. Germline V CDR1 and CDR2: SGHTA, FQGNSA. The CDR3 is made up of 12 amino acids. The variable domain in full, completed from reference TRBV7-2 and TRBJ1-5, reads GAGVSQSPSNKVTEKGKDVELRCDPISGHTALYWYRQSLGQGLEFLIYFQGNSAPDKSGLPSDRFSAERTGGSVSTLTIQRTQQEDSAVYLCASSYWEGPQHFGDGTRLSIL.

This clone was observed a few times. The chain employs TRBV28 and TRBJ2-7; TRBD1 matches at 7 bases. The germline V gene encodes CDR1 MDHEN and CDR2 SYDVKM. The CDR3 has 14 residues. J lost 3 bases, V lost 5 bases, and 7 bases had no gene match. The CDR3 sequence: CASSTRTGHYEQYF. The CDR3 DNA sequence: TGTGCCAGCAGTACCCGGACAGGACACTACGAGCAGTACTTC. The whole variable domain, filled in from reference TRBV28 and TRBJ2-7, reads DVKVTQSSRYLVKRTGEKVFLECVQDMDHENMFWYRQDPGLGLRLIYFSYDVKMKEKGDIPEGYSVSREKKERFSLILESASTNQTSMYLCASSTRTGHYEQYFGPGTRLTVT.